One sample yielded the 14 T cell receptor beta chains listed below, sequenced in a study of shared clonotypes between healthy human individuals. Using immunoSEQ multiplex PCR, the repertoire was profiled, and TCRdb retains in-frame clones only, with some absent. The data contain 2,500,000 or so clones, about 92% of them seen just once; the ten biggest clones take up 0.13% to 0.15%. The source material was naive CD4+ T cells sorted from blood. Sample subset: CD45RA+ positively selected. The receptors shown here come from a man aged 18 to 35 in good health.

The V and J genes are TRBV27 and TRBJ1-6; tentatively, D is TRBD1 (5 bases). V was shortened by 6 bases and J by 7 bases, with 10 bases between the two germline ends. Per the germline V gene, CDR1 is MNHEY and CDR2 is SMNVEV (reference sequence). The length of the CDR3 is 13 residues. In nucleotides, the CDR3 is TGTGCCAGCAGGGGGGTAGAAAATTCACCCCTCCACTTT. As protein: CASRGVENSPLHF.

V usage is TRBV6-6 and J usage is TRBJ2-1, with 10 bases aligning to TRBD1. V trimming: 0 bases; J trimming: 11 bases; junction bases outside the gene matches: 7. Per germline, CDR1 MNHNY and CDR2 SVGAGI (reference sequence). The length of the CDR3 is 15 residues. CDR3 sequence reads: CASSYSLGQGYQQFF. In DNA form, the CDR3 reads TGTGCCAGCAGTTACTCGTTGGGACAGGGGTATCAGCAGTTCTTC.

This chain uses TRBV2 with TRBJ1-2; D gene unclear. The germline V and J ends were trimmed by 2 bases and 2 bases, with 9 bases remaining between them. The CDR3 extends over 14 amino acids. The germline V gene has CDR1 SNHLY and CDR2 FYNNEI. In DNA form, the CDR3 reads TGTGCCAGCAGTGAATCTGGGTTAAACTATGGCTACACCTTC. The encoded protein is CASSESGLNYGYTF.

The rearrangement links TRBV7-8 to TRBJ1-4; 12 bases line up with TRBD1. The V gene end was trimmed by 5 bases and the J gene end by 3 bases; junction bases not matched to a gene: 7. The CDR3 sequence is 17 residues long. From germline, CDR1 is SGHVS and CDR2 FQNEAQ. This CDR3 reads CASSLGQGALANEKLFF. The CDR3 nucleotides read TGTGCCAGCAGCCTGGGACAGGGGGCTTTAGCTAATGAAAAACTGTTTTTT.

J is TRBJ1-1 and V is TRBV25-1; 7 bases match TRBD1. This CDR3 is 13 amino acids long. Unmatched junction bases numbered 10, after V lost 7 bases and J lost 8 bases. Germline V gene lookup returns CDR1 MGHDK and CDR2 SYGVNS. The CDR3 sequence is CASKQGGQAEAFF. In DNA form, the CDR3 reads TGTGCCAGCAAGCAGGGGGGGCAGGCGGAAGCTTTCTTT.

The chain links TRBV30 to TRBJ2-1; D is unresolved. The CDR3 sequence is 11 residues long. Deletions cut 0 bases from V and 9 bases from J, with 6 bases between. Germline V gene data show CDR1 as GTSNPN and CDR2 as SVGIG (reference sequence). CDR3 nucleotides: TGTGCCTGGAGTGTAGAACTTGAGCAGTTCTTC. Its protein product is CAWSVELEQFF.

This clone was counted between two and nine times. V is TRBV28 and J is TRBJ1-1; the D gene is possibly TRBD1 (5 bases). Per germline, CDR1 MDHEN and CDR2 SYDVKM. V lost 2 bases to trimming and J lost 5 bases, with 9 bases between them. The CDR3 runs 13 residues. CDR3 residues: CASSLMGETEAFF. The CDR3, as DNA: TGTGCCAGCAGTTTAATGGGGGAGACTGAAGCTTTCTTT. Filled out from reference TRBV28 and TRBJ1-1, the complete variable domain reads DVKVTQSSRYLVKRTGEKVFLECVQDMDHENMFWYRQDPGLGLRLIYFSYDVKMKEKGDIPEGYSVSREKKERFSLILESASTNQTSMYLCASSLMGETEAFFGQGTRLTVV.

V usage is TRBV7-9 and J usage is TRBJ2-3; the D is unclear. Germline V CDR1 and CDR2: SEHNR, FQNEAQ (reference sequence). The V gene lost 5 bases and the J gene lost 3 bases, with 12 bases spanning the gap. This CDR3 spans 14 amino acids. DNA for the CDR3: TGTGCCAGCAGCCCCGCGGCACTTACAGATACGCAGTATTTT. Its protein product is CASSPAALTDTQYF.

This chain connects TRBV4-3 to TRBJ2-1, with D uncertain. Trimming left V 0 bases short and J 0 bases short, with 6 bases between. The CDR3 sequence is 15 residues long. Germline V gene data show CDR1 as LGHNA and CDR2 as YSLEER. The CDR3: CASSQDRSSYNEQFF. CDR3 in DNA: TGCGCCAGCAGCCAAGACCGGAGCTCCTACAATGAGCAGTTCTTC.

A remark on this clone: Other DNA variants within this sample encode the same CDR3. J is TRBJ1-6 and V is TRBV6-5; no firm D call. V was pared by 8 bases and J by 0 bases, with 8 bases between. The CDR3 length is 14 residues. The V gene's germline CDR1 is MNHEY and CDR2 SVGAGI. CDR3 sequence (DNA): TGTGCCAGCGGGCGTAGCTCCTATAATTCACCCCTCCACTTT. It encodes CASGRSSYNSPLHF.

The V gene is TRBV10-3, the J gene TRBJ1-4; TRBD1 agrees at 8 bases. V lost 10 bases to trimming and J lost 7 bases; unmatched junction nucleotides: 14. The CDR3 sequence is 15 residues long. Germline V gene sequence: CDR1 ENHRY, CDR2 SYGVKD. Here the CDR3 DNA reads TGTGCCACCGGACAGGGAGTGGTTGAAAGTGAAAAACTGTTTTTT. Translation: CATGQGVVESEKLFF.

The chain has TRBV6-5 and TRBJ2-5; TRBD2 matches 10 bases. Germline CDR1 reads MNHEY; CDR2 reads SVGAGI. With V trimmed by 6 bases and J by 5 bases, 6 bases remained unmatched. The length of the CDR3 is 14 residues. CDR3 DNA: TGTGCCAGCAGAGAAGCGGGAGGGCCTGAGACCCAGTACTTC. Amino acids: CASREAGGPETQYF.

The V and J genes are TRBV10-2 and TRBJ2-3; possibly TRBD1 or TRBD2 for D (8 bases each). Germline V gives CDR1 WSHSY, CDR2 SAAADI. Trimming cost V 0 bases and J 4 bases, with 23 bases left between them. CDR3 length equals 19 residues. CDR3 region: CASSESRGGWTGNSDTQYF. The CDR3 coding sequence is TGCGCCAGCAGTGAGTCTCGGGGGGGCTGGACAGGGAATTCAGATACGCAGTATTTT.

On this clone itself: Other DNA sequences in the same sample also yield this CDR3. The chain has TRBV6-1 and TRBJ2-7; weak D call: TRBD2 (6 bases). V lost 4 bases and J lost 3, with 10 bases in between. Germline loops: CDR1 MNHNS, CDR2 SASEGT. The CDR3 has 13 residues. Here the CDR3 reads CASSAEGSYEQYF. The DNA for the CDR3 is TGTGCCAGCAGTGCGGAGGGAAGCTACGAGCAGTACTTC.